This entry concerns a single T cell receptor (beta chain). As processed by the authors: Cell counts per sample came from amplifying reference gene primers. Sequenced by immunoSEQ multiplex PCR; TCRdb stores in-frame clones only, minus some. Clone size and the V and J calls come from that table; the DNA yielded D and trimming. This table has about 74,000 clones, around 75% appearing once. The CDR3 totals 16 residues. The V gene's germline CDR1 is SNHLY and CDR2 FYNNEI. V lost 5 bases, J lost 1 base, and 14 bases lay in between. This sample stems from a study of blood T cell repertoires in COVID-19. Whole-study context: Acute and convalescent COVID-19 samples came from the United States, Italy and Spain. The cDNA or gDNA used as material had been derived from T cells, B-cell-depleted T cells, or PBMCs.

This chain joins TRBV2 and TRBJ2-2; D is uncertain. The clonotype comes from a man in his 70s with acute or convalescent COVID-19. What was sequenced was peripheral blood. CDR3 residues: CASSPRPTLNTGELFF. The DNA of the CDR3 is TGTGCCAGCAGTCCGAGACCGACTCTGAACACCGGGGAGCTGTTTTTT.